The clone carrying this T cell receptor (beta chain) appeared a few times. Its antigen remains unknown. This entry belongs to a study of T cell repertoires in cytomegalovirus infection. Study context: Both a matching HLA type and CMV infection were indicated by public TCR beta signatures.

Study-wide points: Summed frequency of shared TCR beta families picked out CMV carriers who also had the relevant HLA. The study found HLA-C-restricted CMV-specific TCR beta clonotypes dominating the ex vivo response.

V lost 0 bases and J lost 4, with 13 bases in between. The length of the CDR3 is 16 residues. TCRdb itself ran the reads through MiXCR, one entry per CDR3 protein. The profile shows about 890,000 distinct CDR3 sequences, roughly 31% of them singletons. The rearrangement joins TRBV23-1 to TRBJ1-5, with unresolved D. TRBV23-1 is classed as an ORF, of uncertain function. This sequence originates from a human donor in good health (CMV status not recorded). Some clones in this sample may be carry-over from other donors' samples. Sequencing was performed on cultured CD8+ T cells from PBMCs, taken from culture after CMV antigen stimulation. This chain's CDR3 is CASSQSSWRSNQPQHF. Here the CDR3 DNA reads TGCGCCAGCAGTCAATCGTCGTGGAGGTCAAATCAGCCCCAGCATTTT.